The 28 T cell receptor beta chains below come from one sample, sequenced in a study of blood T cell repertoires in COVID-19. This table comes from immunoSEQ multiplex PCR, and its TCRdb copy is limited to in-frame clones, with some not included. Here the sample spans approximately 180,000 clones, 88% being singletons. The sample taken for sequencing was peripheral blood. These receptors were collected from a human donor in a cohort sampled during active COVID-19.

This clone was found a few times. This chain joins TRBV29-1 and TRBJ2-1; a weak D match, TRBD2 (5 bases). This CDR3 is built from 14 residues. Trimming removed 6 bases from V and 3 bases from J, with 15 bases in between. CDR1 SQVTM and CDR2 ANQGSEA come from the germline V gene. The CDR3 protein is CSVAKEEVYNEQFF. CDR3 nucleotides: TGCAGCGTGGCTAAGGAGGAGGTCTACAATGAGCAGTTCTTC.

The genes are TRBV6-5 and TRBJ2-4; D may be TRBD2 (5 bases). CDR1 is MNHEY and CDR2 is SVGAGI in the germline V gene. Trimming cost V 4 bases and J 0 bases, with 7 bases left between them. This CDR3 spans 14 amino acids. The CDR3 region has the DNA TGTGCCAGCAGTTCTGGACTAGCCAAAAACATTCAGTACTTC. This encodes CASSSGLAKNIQYF.

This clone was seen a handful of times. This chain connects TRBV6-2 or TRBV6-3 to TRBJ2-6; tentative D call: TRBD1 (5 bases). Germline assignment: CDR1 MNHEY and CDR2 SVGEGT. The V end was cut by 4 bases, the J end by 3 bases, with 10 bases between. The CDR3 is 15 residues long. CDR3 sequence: CASSFRGYGANVLTF. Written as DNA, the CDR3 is TGTGCCAGCAGTTTTAGGGGATATGGGGCCAACGTCCTGACTTTC.

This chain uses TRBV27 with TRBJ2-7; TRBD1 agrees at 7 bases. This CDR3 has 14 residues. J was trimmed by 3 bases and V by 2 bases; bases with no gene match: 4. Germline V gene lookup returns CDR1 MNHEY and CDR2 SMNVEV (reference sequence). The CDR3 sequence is CASSLTYRGYEQYF. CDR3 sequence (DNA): TGTGCCAGCAGTTTAACTTACAGGGGCTACGAGCAGTACTTC.

CDR3 coding DNA: TGCGCCAGCAGCCAGGGTCGAAAGGAGGGCAATGAGCAGTTCTTC. It yields the protein CASSQGRKEGNEQFF. The gene calls are TRBV4-3 and TRBJ2-1; D perhaps matches TRBD2 (6 bases). The CDR3 contains 15 residues. V lost 3 bases and J 6 bases, leaving 15 bases between the germline ends. The germline CDR1 and CDR2 sequences are LGHNA and YSLEER.

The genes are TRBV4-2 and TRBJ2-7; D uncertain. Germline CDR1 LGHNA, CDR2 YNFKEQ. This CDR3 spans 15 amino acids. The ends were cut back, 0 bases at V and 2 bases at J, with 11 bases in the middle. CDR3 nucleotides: TGTGCCAGCAGCCAAGATCTGGCATCGCCCTACGAGCAGTACTTC. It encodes CASSQDLASPYEQYF.

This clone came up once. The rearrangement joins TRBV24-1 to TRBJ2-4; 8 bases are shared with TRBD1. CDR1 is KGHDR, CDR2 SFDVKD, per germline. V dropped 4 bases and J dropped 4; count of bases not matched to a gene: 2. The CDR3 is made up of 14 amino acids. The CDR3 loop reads CATSDGQGKNIQYF. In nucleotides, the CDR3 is TGTGCCACCAGTGACGGACAGGGTAAAAACATTCAGTACTTC.

The CDR3 DNA reads TGCGCCAGCAGCGACCTTAGAGTAGCGGGGGGTGAGCAGTTCTTC. This encodes CASSDLRVAGGEQFF. V and J are TRBV5-1 and TRBJ2-1, with TRBD2 identical over 10 bases. Germline-derived CDR1 and CDR2 are SGHRS and YFSETQ. The CDR3 has 15 residues. The V segment lost 4 bases and the J segment 9 bases; nucleotides outside the gene matches: 10. Full variable domain (rest looked up from reference TRBV5-1 and TRBJ2-1): KAGVTQTPRYLIKTRGQQVTLSCSPISGHRSVSWYQQTPGQGLQFLFEYFSETQRNKGNFPGRFSGRQFSNSRSEMNVSTLELGDSALYLCASSDLRVAGGEQFFGPGTRLTVL.

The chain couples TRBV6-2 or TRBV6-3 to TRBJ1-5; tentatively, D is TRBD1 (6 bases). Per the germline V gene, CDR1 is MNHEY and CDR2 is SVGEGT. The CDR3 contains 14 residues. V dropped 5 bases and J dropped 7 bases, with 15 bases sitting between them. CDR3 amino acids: CASSTPGQGQPQHF. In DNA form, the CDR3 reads TGTGCCAGCAGTACCCCGGGACAAGGCCAGCCCCAGCATTTT.

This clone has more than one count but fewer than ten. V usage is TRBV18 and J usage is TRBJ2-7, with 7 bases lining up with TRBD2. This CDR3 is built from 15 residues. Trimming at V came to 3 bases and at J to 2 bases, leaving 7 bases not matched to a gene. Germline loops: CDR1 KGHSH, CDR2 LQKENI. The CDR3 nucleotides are TGTGCCAGCTCACCCACTGGCGGGGGTACCTACGAGCAGTACTTC. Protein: CASSPTGGGTYEQYF.

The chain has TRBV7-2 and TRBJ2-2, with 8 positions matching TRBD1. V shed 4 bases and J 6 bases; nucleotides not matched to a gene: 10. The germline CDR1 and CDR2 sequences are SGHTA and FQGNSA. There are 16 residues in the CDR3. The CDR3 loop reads CASSSRGTGGSGELFF. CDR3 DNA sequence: TGTGCCAGCAGCTCCCGGGGGACAGGAGGATCCGGGGAGCTGTTTTTT.

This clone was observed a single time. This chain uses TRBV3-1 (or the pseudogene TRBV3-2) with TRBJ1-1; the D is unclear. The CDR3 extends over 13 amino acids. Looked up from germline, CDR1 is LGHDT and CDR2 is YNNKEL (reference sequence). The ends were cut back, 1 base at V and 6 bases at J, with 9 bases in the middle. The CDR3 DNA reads TGTGCCAGCAGCCAAGCGTTCGAGGCTGAAGCTTTCTTT. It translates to CASSQAFEAEAFF.

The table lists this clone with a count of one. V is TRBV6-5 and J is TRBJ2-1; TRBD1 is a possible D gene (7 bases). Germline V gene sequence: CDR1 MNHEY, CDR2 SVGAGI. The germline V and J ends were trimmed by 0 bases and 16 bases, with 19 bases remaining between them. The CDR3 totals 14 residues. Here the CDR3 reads CASSYSPGGGRVFF. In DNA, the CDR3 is TGTGCCAGCAGTTACTCCCCTGGAGGGGGCCGCGTTTTCTTC.

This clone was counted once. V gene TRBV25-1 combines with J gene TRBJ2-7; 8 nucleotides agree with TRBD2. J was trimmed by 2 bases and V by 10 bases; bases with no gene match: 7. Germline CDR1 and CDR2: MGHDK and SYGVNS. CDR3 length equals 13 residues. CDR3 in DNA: TGTGCCACCCGCACTAGCGGCGCCTACGAGCAGTACTTC. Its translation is CATRTSGAYEQYF.

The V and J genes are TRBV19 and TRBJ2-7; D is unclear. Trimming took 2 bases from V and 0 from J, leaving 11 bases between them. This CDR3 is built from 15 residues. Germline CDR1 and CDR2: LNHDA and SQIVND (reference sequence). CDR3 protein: CASSISAESSYEQYF. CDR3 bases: TGTGCCAGTAGTATATCTGCGGAAAGCTCCTACGAGCAGTACTTC.

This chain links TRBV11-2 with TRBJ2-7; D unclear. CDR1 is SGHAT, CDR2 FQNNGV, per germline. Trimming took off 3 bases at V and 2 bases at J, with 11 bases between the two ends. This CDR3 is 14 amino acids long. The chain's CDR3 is CASSFLPEPYEQYF. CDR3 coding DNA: TGTGCCAGCAGCTTTCTACCCGAACCCTACGAGCAGTACTTC.

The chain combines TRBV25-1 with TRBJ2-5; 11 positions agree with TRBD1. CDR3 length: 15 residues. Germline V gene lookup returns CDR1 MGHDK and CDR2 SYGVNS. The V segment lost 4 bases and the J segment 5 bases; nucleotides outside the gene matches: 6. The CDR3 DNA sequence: TGTGCCAGCAGTGGGTGGACAGGGGGCGATGAGACCCAGTACTTC. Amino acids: CASSGWTGGDETQYF. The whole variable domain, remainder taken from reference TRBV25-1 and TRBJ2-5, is EADIYQTPRYLVIGTGKKITLECSQTMGHDKMYWYQQDPGMELHLIHYSYGVNSTEKGDLSSESTVSRIRTEHFPLTLESARPSHTSQYLCASSGWTGGDETQYFGPGTRLLVL.

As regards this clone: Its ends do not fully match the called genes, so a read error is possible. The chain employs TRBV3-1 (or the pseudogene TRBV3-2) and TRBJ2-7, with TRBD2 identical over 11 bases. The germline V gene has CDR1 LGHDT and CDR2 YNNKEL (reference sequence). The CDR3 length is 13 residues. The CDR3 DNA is TGTGCCAGCAGGCCCTATAGCGGGGGGGCCCCGGACTTC. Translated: CASRPYSGGAPDF.

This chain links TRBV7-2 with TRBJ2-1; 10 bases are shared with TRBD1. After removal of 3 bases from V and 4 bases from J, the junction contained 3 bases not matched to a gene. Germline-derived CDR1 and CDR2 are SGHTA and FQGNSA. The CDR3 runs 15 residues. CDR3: CASSFEGQGYNEQFF. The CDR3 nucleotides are TGTGCCAGCAGCTTTGAGGGACAGGGGTACAATGAGCAGTTCTTC.

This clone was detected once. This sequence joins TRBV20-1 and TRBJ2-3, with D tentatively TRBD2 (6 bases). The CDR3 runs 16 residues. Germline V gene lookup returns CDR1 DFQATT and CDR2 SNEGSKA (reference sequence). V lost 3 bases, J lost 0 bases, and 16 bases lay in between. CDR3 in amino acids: CSASAPGDSSTDTQYF. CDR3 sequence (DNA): TGCAGTGCTAGTGCTCCGGGAGATTCTAGCACAGATACGCAGTATTTT.

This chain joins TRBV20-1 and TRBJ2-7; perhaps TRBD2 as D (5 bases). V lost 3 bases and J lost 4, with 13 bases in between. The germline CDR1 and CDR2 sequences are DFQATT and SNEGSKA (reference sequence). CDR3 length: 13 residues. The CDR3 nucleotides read TGCAGTGCTAGTCCCCCGGGGTCATACGAGCAGTACTTC. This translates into CSASPPGSYEQYF.

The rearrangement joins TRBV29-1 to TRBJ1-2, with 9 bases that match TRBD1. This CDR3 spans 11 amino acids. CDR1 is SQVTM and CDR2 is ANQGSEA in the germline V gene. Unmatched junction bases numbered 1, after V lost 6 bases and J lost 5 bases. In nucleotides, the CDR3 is TGCAGCGTAGGGACAGGGTATGGCTACACCTTC. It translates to CSVGTGYGYTF.

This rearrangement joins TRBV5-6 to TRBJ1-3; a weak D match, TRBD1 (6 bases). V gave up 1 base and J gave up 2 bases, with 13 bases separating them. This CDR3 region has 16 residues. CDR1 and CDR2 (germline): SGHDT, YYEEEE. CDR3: CASSLYPQGTGNTIYF. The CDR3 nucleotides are TGTGCCAGCAGCTTGTACCCACAGGGAACTGGAAACACCATATATTTT.

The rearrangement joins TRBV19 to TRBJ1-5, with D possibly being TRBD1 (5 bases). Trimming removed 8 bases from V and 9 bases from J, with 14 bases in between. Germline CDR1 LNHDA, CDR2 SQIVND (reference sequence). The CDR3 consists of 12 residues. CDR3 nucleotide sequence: TGTGCCAGTTGGGATGTTAGGGGGCCCCAGCATTTT. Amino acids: CASWDVRGPQHF.

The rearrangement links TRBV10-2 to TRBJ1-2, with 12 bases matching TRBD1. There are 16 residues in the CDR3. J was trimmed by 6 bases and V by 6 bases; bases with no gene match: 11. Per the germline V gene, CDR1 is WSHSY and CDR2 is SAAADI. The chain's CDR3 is CASRRGGQGALHGYTF. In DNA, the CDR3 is TGCGCCAGCAGGAGGGGGGGACAGGGGGCCCTTCATGGCTACACCTTC.

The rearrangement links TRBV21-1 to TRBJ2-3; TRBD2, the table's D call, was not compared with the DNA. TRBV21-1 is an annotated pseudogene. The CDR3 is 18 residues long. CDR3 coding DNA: TGTGCCAGCAGCGGACTAGCGGGAGAGGGTGGGGGGCCAGATACGCAGTATTTT. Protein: CASSGLAGEGGGPDTQYF.

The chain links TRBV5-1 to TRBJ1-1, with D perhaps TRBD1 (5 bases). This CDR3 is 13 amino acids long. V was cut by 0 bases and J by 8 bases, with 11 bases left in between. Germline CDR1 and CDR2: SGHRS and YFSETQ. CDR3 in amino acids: CASSLGGYREAFF. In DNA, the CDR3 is TGCGCCAGCAGCTTGGGGGGATACAGGGAAGCTTTCTTT. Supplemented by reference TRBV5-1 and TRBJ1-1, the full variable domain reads KAGVTQTPRYLIKTRGQQVTLSCSPISGHRSVSWYQQTPGQGLQFLFEYFSETQRNKGNFPGRFSGRQFSNSRSEMNVSTLELGDSALYLCASSLGGYREAFFGQGTRLTVV.

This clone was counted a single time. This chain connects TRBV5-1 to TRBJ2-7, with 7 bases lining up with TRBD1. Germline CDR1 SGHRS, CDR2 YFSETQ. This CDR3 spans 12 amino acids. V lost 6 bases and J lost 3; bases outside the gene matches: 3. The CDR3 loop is CASKGQYYEQYF. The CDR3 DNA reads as TGCGCCAGCAAGGGACAGTACTACGAGCAGTACTTC.